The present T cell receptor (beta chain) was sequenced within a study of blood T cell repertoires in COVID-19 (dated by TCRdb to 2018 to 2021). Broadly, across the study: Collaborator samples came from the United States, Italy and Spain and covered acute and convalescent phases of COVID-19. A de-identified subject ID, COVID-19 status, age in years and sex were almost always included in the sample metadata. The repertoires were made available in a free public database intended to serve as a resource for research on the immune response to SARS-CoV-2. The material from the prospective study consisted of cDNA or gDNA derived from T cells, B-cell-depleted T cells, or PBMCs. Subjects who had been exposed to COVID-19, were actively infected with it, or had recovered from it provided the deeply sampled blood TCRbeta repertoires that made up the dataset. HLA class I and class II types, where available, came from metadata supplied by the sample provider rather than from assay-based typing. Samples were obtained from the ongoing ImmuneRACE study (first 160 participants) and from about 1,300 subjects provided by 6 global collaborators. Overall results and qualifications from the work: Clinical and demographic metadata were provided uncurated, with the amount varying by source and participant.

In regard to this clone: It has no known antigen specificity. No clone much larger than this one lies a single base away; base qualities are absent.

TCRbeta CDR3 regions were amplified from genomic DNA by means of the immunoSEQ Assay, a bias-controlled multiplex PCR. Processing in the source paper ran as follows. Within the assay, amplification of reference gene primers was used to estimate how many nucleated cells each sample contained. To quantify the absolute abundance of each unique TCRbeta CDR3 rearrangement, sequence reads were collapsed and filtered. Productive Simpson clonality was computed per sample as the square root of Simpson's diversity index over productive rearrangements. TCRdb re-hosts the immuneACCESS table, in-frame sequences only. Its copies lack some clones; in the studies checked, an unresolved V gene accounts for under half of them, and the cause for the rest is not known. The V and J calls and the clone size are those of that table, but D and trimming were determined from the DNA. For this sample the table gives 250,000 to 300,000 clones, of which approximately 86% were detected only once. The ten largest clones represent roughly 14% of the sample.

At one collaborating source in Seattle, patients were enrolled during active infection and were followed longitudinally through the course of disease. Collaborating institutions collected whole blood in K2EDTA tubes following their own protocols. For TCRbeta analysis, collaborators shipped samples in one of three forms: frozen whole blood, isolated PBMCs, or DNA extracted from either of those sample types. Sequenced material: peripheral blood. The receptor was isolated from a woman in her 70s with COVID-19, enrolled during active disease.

The CDR3 loop reads CASSLERGRGYGYTF. The DNA is as follows: TGTGCCAGCAGTTTAGAAAGGGGGCGCGGGTATGGCTACACCTTC. This chain joins TRBV27 to TRBJ1-2; TRBD1 fits 7 bases in the junction. The germline V gene (reference sequence) specifies MNHEY as CDR1 and SMNVEV as CDR2. The CDR3 numbers 15 residues from cysteine through phenylalanine. Of all the DNA, just the CDR3 is kept, 45 bases in frame from base 1. The V end gives up 2 bases and the J end 5 bases, leaving 8 bases in the junction not matched to a gene.